The clone carrying this T cell receptor (beta chain) occurred many times. Its target is not known. V lost 3 bases and J lost 1, with 21 bases in between. This CDR3 has 18 amino acids. CDR1 SGHAT and CDR2 FQNNGV come from the germline V gene. This sample was taken from a study of regulatory T cells in long-lasting Graves disease. Time point defined: persistent/refractory GD, antithyroid drugs over 5 years with positive TRAb. The authors made the TCR library using RNA they extracted from PBMCs. A roughly 8.3-milliliter sample of peripheral blood was drawn into EDTA tubes. The study's findings and limits: Persistent patients shared under 3,000 public clonotypes among themselves. Newly diagnosed patients shared fewer, at roughly 1,000. Limited sample numbers may have lowered accuracy. Favored gene segments in persistent disease were TRBV28, TRBJ1-2 and TRBJ2-5.

Library construction for TCR beta used iRepertoire HTBI primers and Arm-PCR of CDR3 regions. TCRdb called the multiplex PCR reads again in MiXCR, with one record for every CDR3 protein. The sample contains about 340,000 distinct CDR3 sequences, 15% to 20% of which appear only once. This receptor was obtained from a female donor with Graves disease. The gene calls are TRBV11-2 and TRBJ2-5; no clear D gene. Sequencing used peripheral blood mononuclear cells (PBMCs), obtained when the disease was refractory, from a patient treated with antithyroid drugs. CDR3: CASSLLRSGPEVQETQYF. Here the CDR3 DNA reads TGTGCCAGCAGCTTGCTCCGTTCGGGCCCGGAAGTCCAAGAGACCCAGTACTTC.